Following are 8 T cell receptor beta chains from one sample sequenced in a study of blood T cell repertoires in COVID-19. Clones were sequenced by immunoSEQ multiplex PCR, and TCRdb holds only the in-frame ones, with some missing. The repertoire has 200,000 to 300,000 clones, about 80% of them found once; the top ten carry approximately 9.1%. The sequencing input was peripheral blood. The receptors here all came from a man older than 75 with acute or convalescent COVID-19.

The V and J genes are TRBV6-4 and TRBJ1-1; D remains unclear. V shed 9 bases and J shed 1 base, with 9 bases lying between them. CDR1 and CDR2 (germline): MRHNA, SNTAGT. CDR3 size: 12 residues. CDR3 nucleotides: TGTGCCAGGTGGGAGAGGAACACTGAAGCTTTCTTT. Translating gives CARWERNTEAFF.

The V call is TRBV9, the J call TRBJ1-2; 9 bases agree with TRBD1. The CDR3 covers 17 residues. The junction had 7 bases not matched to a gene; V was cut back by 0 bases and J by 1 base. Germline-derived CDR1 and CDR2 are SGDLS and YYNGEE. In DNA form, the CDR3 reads TGTGCCAGCAGCGTAGCGGGACAGGGTGAGAGTAACTATGGCTACACCTTC. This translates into CASSVAGQGESNYGYTF.

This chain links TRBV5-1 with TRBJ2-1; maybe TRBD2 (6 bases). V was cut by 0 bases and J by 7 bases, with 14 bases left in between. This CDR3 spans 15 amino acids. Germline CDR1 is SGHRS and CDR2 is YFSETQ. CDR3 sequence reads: CASSLVGGLDNEQFF. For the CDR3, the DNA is TGCGCCAGCAGCTTGGTCGGGGGATTGGATAATGAGCAGTTCTTC.

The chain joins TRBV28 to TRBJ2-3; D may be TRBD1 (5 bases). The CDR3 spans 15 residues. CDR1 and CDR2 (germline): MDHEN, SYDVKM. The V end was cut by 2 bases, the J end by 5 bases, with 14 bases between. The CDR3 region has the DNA TGTGCCAGCAGTTTAACGGCGCAGGGTAGAGATACGCAGTATTTT. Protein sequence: CASSLTAQGRDTQYF.

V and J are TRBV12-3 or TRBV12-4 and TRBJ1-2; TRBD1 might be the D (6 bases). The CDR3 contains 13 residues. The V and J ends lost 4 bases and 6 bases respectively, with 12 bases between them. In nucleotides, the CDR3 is TGTGCCAGCAGTTCGAACAGGGTGGATGGCTACACCTTC. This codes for CASSSNRVDGYTF.

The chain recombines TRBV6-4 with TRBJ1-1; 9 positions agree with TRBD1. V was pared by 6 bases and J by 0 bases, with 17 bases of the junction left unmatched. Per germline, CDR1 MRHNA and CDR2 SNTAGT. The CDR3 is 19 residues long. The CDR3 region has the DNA TGTGCCAGCAGGCCCCCGAGTTCGGACAGGGGTCTCATGAACACTGAAGCTTTCTTT. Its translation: CASRPPSSDRGLMNTEAFF.

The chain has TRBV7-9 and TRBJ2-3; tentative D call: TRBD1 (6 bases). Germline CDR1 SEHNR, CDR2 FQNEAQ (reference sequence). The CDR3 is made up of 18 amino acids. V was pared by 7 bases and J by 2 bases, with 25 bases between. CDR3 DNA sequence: TGTGCCAGCAACAGAGGGGGAGACATGGGGACCTCCACAGATACGCAGTATTTT. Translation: CASNRGGDMGTSTDTQYF.

The CDR3 nucleotides read TGTGCCAGCAGCCTTATTCCCAGGGGGCGTGGGAATGAGCAGTTCTTC. Protein: CASSLIPRGRGNEQFF. This sequence joins TRBV7-9 and TRBJ2-1; TRBD1 agrees at 8 bases. Per germline, CDR1 SEHNR and CDR2 FQNEAQ (reference sequence). After removal of 5 bases from V and 7 bases from J, the junction contained 13 bases not matched to a gene. There are 16 residues in the CDR3.